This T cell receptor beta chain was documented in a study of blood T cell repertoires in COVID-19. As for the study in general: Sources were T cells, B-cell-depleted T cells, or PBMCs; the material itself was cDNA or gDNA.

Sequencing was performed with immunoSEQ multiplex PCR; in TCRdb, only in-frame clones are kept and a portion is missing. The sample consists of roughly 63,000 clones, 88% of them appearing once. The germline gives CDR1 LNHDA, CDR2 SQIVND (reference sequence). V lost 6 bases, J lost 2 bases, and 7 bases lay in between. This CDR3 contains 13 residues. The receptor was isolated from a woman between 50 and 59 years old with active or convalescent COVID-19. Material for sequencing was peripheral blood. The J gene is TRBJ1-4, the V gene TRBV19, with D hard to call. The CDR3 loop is CASSRFTNEKLFF. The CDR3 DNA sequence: TGTGCCAGTAGCCGGTTTACTAATGAAAAACTGTTTTTT.